A single sample gave rise to the 9 T cell receptor beta chains below, sequenced in a study of cytomegalovirus exposure and HLA in healthy donors. 60 Vbeta and 13 Jbeta primers were used in PCR. Data came from immunoSEQ multiplex PCR; TCRdb stores just in-frame clones and leaves some out. The data contain 100,000 or so clones, nearly 85% of them singletons. Sequences were obtained from PBMCs. The origin of the receptors is a man in his late teens or twenties in good health and CMV-seronegative.

The chain has TRBV10-3 and TRBJ1-5; D not certain. Germline values: CDR1 ENHRY, CDR2 SYGVKD. The length of the CDR3 is 14 residues. The ends were cut back, 10 bases at V and 3 bases at J, with 16 bases in the middle. CDR3 residues: CATSPRENNQPQHF. As DNA, the CDR3 is TGTGCCACCAGCCCCCGGGAGAACAATCAGCCCCAGCATTTT.

The chain joins TRBV27 to TRBJ2-4; 14 nucleotides agree with TRBD2. The V segment lost 4 bases and the J segment 3 bases; nucleotides outside the gene matches: 11. The CDR3 runs to 19 residues. Germline loops: CDR1 MNHEY, CDR2 SMNVEV (reference sequence). The DNA for the CDR3 is TGTGCCAGCAGTTACAAAGGGACTAGCGGGAGACAGGGCAAAAACATTCAGTACTTC. Residues: CASSYKGTSGRQGKNIQYF.

The V and J genes are TRBV19 and TRBJ2-7; 9 bases fit TRBD1. The length of the CDR3 is 15 residues. Germline CDR1 is LNHDA and CDR2 is SQIVND (reference sequence). The V and J ends lost 6 bases and 2 bases, in that order; junction bases with no gene match: 8. The CDR3 DNA reads as TGTGCCAGTAGCGTAGGAGGGACAGGGACCTACGAGCAGTACTTC. Its protein product is CASSVGGTGTYEQYF.

The CDR3 DNA is TGTGCCAGCAGCTTGGGTGGTTGGACTAGCGGCTTCTACGAGCAGTACTTC. It is translated as CASSLGGWTSGFYEQYF. The chain has TRBV5-6 and TRBJ2-7; TRBD2 agrees at 10 bases. This CDR3 contains 17 residues. Losses at the gene ends were 0 bases for V and 3 bases for J; bases not matched to a gene: 9. Germline V CDR1 and CDR2: SGHDT, YYEEEE.

The V and J genes are TRBV7-3 and TRBJ1-1; no clear D. Germline loops: CDR1 SGHTA, CDR2 FQGTGA. The germline V and J ends were trimmed by 4 bases and 6 bases, with 12 bases remaining between them. This CDR3 has 13 amino acids. The CDR3 DNA sequence: TGTGCCAGCAGCTCGAGCCATGGTCCTGAAGCTTTCTTT. Translated, it gives CASSSSHGPEAFF. Full variable domain (rest looked up from reference TRBV7-3 and TRBJ1-1): GAGVSQTPSNKVTEKGKYVELRCDPISGHTALYWYRQSLGQGPEFLIYFQGTGAADDSGLPNDRFFAVRPEGSVSTLKIQRTERGDSAVYLCASSSSHGPEAFFGQGTRLTVV.

J is TRBJ2-7 and V is TRBV27; 9 positions agree with TRBD2. Trimming cost V 2 bases and J 6 bases; bases outside gene matches: 5. Per the germline V gene, CDR1 is MNHEY and CDR2 is SMNVEV (reference sequence). CDR3 size: 14 residues. CDR3 DNA sequence: TGTGCCAGCAGTTTAACAGCGGGAGGATCCGAGCAGTACTTC. Translated: CASSLTAGGSEQYF.

This chain joins TRBV10-3 and TRBJ2-1; 14 bases map to TRBD2. The CDR3 consists of 15 residues. The germline V gene encodes CDR1 ENHRY and CDR2 SYGVKD. V dropped 10 bases and J dropped 1; count of bases not matched to a gene: 3. The CDR3 loop reads CATGTSGSSYNEQFF. Written as DNA, the CDR3 is TGTGCCACCGGGACTAGCGGGAGTTCCTACAATGAGCAGTTCTTC.

This clone was counted once. The chain carries TRBV28 and TRBJ1-3; the D gene is possibly TRBD1 (6 bases). The V end was cut by 2 bases, the J end by 6 bases, with 14 bases between. This CDR3 comprises 15 residues. Germline V gene lookup returns CDR1 MDHEN and CDR2 SYDVKM. DNA for the CDR3: TGTGCCAGCAGTTTAGGTGGCAGGGGCGTAAACACCATATATTTT. It is translated as CASSLGGRGVNTIYF.

The chain links TRBV5-6 to TRBJ2-5, with 10 bases identical to TRBD2. Germline V gene data show CDR1 as SGHDT and CDR2 as YYEEEE. The CDR3 covers 17 residues. V lost 1 base, J lost 3 bases, and 9 bases stayed unmatched. CDR3: CASSLLGLAGVEETQYF. CDR3 bases: TGTGCCAGCAGCTTGTTAGGGCTAGCGGGAGTAGAAGAGACCCAGTACTTC.